This T cell receptor (beta chain) was sequenced for a study of blood T cell repertoires in COVID-19. As for the study in general: Donors in the United States, Italy and Spain gave samples during acute or convalescent COVID-19. Nucleic acid was either cDNA or gDNA, and it came from T cells, B-cell-depleted T cells, or PBMCs.

The assay was immunoSEQ multiplex PCR, and TCRdb's table has in-frame clones only and misses some. The sample lists about 40,000 clones; 87% were seen once. Germline loops: CDR1 MDHEN, CDR2 SYDVKM. The CDR3 totals 14 residues. The V gene end was trimmed by 5 bases and the J gene end by 5 bases; junction bases not matched to a gene: 8. The chain uses TRBV28 and TRBJ1-1; TRBD1 matches 7 bases. This TCR was recovered from an elderly woman with active COVID-19. Sequencing used peripheral blood. The DNA for the CDR3 is TGTGCCAGCAGTACCAACAGGGGTTTAACTGAAGCTTTCTTT. It is translated as CASSTNRGLTEAFF.